One and the same sample provided the 8 T cell receptor beta chains below, sequenced in a study of T cell responses to AZD1222 COVID-19 vaccine. The repertoire was sequenced with immunoSEQ multiplex PCR; TCRdb's copy has only in-frame clones and lacks some. Of under 150,000 clones in the sample, roughly 90% were seen once. Material: peripheral blood, obtained on day 0 of AZD1222 vaccination. The receptors come from an adult in good health.

The rearrangement joins TRBV12-3 or TRBV12-4 to TRBJ2-5; D is undetermined. V dropped 11 bases and J dropped 2 bases, with 12 bases sitting between them. CDR3 size: 12 residues. CDR3 loop: CAVGQTQETQYF. The DNA for the CDR3 is TGTGCCGTCGGGCAGACTCAAGAGACCCAGTACTTC.

This chain uses TRBV9 with TRBJ1-5; perhaps TRBD1 as D (5 bases). The V end lost 0 bases, the J end lost 6 bases, and 7 bases lay between the germline ends. Germline CDR1 is SGDLS and CDR2 is YYNGEE. CDR3 length: 13 residues. The CDR3 reads CASSVAGGQPQHF. CDR3 coding DNA: TGTGCCAGCAGCGTAGCGGGGGGTCAGCCCCAGCATTTT.

The chain joins TRBV5-1 to TRBJ1-1; tentative D call: TRBD1 (6 bases). Germline V gives CDR1 SGHRS, CDR2 YFSETQ. The V end was cut by 3 bases, the J end by 4 bases, with 16 bases between. The CDR3 has 15 residues. DNA of the CDR3: TGCGCCAGCAGCTGGGCCAAGGGGACACCCACTGAAGCTTTCTTT. This sequence encodes CASSWAKGTPTEAFF.

The chain carries TRBV5-1 and TRBJ2-1; the D is unclear. Germline V CDR1 and CDR2: SGHRS, YFSETQ. Trimming removed 1 base from V and 8 bases from J, with 10 bases in between. The CDR3 is 13 residues long. The CDR3 reads CASSLITNDEQFF. As DNA, the CDR3 is TGCGCCAGCAGCTTGATAACTAACGATGAGCAGTTCTTC.

The chain employs TRBV20-1 and TRBJ2-1; TRBD2 aligns across 7 bases. CDR3 length: 15 residues. CDR1 is DFQATT, CDR2 SNEGSKA, per germline (reference sequence). V shed 3 bases and J 8 bases; nucleotides not matched to a gene: 13. The CDR3 loop is CSASSWTRVGDEQFF. CDR3 nucleotides: TGCAGTGCTAGTTCCTGGACTAGAGTTGGCGATGAGCAGTTCTTC.

This clone has just one count. The genes are TRBV28 and TRBJ2-5; D is uncertain. CDR1 is MDHEN and CDR2 is SYDVKM in the germline V gene. The CDR3 contains 15 residues. Trimming removed 10 bases from V and 6 bases from J, with 24 bases in between. The CDR3 sequence is CATLGTPYTTKTQYF. The CDR3 DNA reads TGTGCCACCCTCGGTACCCCTTATACCACGAAGACCCAGTACTTC.

This clone has a handful of counts. This chain links TRBV25-1 with TRBJ1-5; D uncertain. The germline gives CDR1 MGHDK, CDR2 SYGVNS. V was pared by 3 bases and J by 0 bases, with 12 bases between. The CDR3 covers 16 residues. The CDR3 sequence: CASSDHGFFSNQPQHF. The CDR3 DNA reads TGTGCCAGCAGTGACCACGGGTTTTTTAGCAATCAGCCCCAGCATTTT.

The chain has TRBV9 and TRBJ2-7; the match to TRBD2 covers 9 bases. Germline loops: CDR1 SGDLS, CDR2 YYNGEE. The length of the CDR3 is 15 residues. The J segment lost 1 base and the V segment lost 0 bases, leaving 2 bases of the junction unmatched. In nucleotides, the CDR3 is TGTGCCAGCAGCGTAGGTAGCGGGAGTTCCTACGAGCAGTACTTC. This sequence encodes CASSVGSGSSYEQYF.